Detailed here is one T cell receptor beta chain. The antigen is unknown. These data come from a study of cytomegalovirus exposure and HLA in healthy donors. Study outcomes and limitations: As was reported, the HLA-A and HLA-B alleles of most subjects were accurately predicted from TCR beta sequences.

Trimming removed 5 bases from V and 0 bases from J, with 16 bases in between. Germline loops: CDR1 SGHTA, CDR2 FQGNSA. The CDR3 length is 17 residues. The PCR used 60 Vbeta and 13 Jbeta primers. The repertoire was sequenced with immunoSEQ multiplex PCR; TCRdb's copy has only in-frame clones and lacks some. The table gives 100,000 to 150,000 clones; the top ten clones make up approximately 1.6% of it. This rearrangement joins TRBV7-2 to TRBJ2-2; D might be TRBD2 (7 bases). The receptor was isolated from a man younger than 35 in good health and CMV-seronegative. Sequencing was done on a sample of PBMCs. CDR3 DNA: TGTGCCAGCAGCCGAACCGGCGGGGGCCCGAACACCGGGGAGCTGTTTTTT. Residues: CASSRTGGGPNTGELFF. The whole variable domain, remainder taken from reference TRBV7-2 and TRBJ2-2, is GAGVSQSPSNKVTEKGKDVELRCDPISGHTALYWYRQSLGQGLEFLIYFQGNSAPDKSGLPSDRFSAERTGGSVSTLTIQRTQQEDSAVYLCASSRTGGGPNTGELFFGEGSRLTVL.